One sample yielded the 32 T cell receptor beta chains listed below, sequenced in a study of blood T cell repertoires in COVID-19. Using immunoSEQ multiplex PCR, the repertoire was profiled, and TCRdb retains in-frame clones only, with some absent. The sample consists of 150,000 to 200,000 clones, just under 90% of them appearing once. Sequenced material: peripheral blood. The receptor source for this set is a woman younger than 30 who had recovered from COVID-19.

The chain recombines TRBV4-1 with TRBJ1-6, with TRBD1 matching 7 bases. The CDR3 totals 16 residues. Germline CDR1 MGHRA, CDR2 YSYEKL. Unmatched junction bases numbered 11, after V lost 2 bases and J lost 10 bases. This chain's CDR3 is CASSQPRQGKKSPLHF. CDR3 sequence (DNA): TGCGCCAGCAGCCAACCCCGACAGGGAAAAAAGTCACCCCTCCACTTT.

The V and J genes are TRBV3-1 (or the pseudogene TRBV3-2) and TRBJ1-2; D ambiguous. Germline V gene data show CDR1 as LGHDT and CDR2 as YNNKEL (reference sequence). The CDR3 runs to 15 residues. Trimming took off 0 bases at V and 4 bases at J, with 12 bases between the two ends. CDR3: CASSQDLEAPYGYTF. The CDR3 DNA is TGTGCCAGCAGCCAAGATTTAGAGGCGCCCTATGGCTACACCTTC.

This chain joins TRBV3-1 (or the pseudogene TRBV3-2) and TRBJ2-1; 8 nucleotides match TRBD2. J lost 0 bases, V lost 1 base, and 8 bases had no gene match. CDR1 LGHDT and CDR2 YNNKEL come from the germline V gene (reference sequence). This CDR3 is built from 18 residues. The CDR3 sequence: CASSQGAGGGPSYNEQFF. In nucleotides, the CDR3 is TGTGCCAGCAGCCAAGGGGCGGGGGGCGGCCCCTCCTACAATGAGCAGTTCTTC.

The CDR3 protein is CASSRLAGEFEQYV. Written as DNA, the CDR3 is TGTGCCAGCAGCCGACTAGCGGGAGAGTTCGAGCAGTACGTC. V and J are TRBV5-5 and TRBJ2-7, with TRBD2 matching 12 bases. The CDR3 consists of 14 residues. Losses at the gene ends were 4 bases for V and 6 bases for J; bases not matched to a gene: 5. CDR1 and CDR2 from the germline V gene are SGHKS and YYEKEE (reference sequence).

The genes are TRBV3-1 (or the pseudogene TRBV3-2) and TRBJ2-1; a weak D match, TRBD2 (6 bases). The CDR3 totals 17 residues. Trimming left V 4 bases short and J 0 bases short, with 16 bases between. Germline V lookup: CDR1 LGHDT, CDR2 YNNKEL (reference sequence). The CDR3 DNA sequence: TGTGCCAGCAGCCCCGGGTGGGGACTTAGCTCCTACAATGAGCAGTTCTTC. Amino acid sequence: CASSPGWGLSSYNEQFF.

This clone was detected once. The chain recombines TRBV18 with TRBJ1-1; 9 nucleotides line up with TRBD1. The germline gives CDR1 KGHSH, CDR2 LQKENI. This CDR3 contains 16 residues. V was clipped by 6 bases and J by 1 base; unmatched bases: 9. The CDR3 DNA is TGTGCCAGCTCTCCAATTAAGACAGGGGGGAACACTGAAGCTTTCTTT. This sequence encodes CASSPIKTGGNTEAFF.

Notes on this clone: One end of the junction fails to match germline, which may point to a read error. V is TRBV4-3 and J is TRBJ1-1; D is possibly TRBD1 (6 bases). The length of the CDR3 is 13 residues. Germline-derived CDR1 and CDR2 are LGHNA and YSLEER. In DNA form, the CDR3 reads TGCGCCAGCAGCCAACTCGGCGGGGGCCACCGCCTCTTT. It yields the protein CASSQLGGGHRLF.

This chain links TRBV7-8 with TRBJ1-5, with D unclear. The CDR3 is made up of 13 amino acids. The V gene's germline CDR1 is SGHVS and CDR2 FQNEAQ. V was trimmed by 0 bases and J by 12 bases, leaving 12 bases between them. The CDR3, as DNA: TGTGCCAGCAGCTTAGCGGAAGGGAGGAGCCAGCATTTT. Encoded protein: CASSLAEGRSQHF.

This clone came up many times. The CDR3 nucleotides read TGTGCCAGCAGTGAAGGCGACAGGTACAATGAGCAGTTCTTC. This translates into CASSEGDRYNEQFF. The chain has TRBV2 and TRBJ2-1, with D perhaps TRBD1 (6 bases). Germline V gene lookup returns CDR1 SNHLY and CDR2 FYNNEI. This CDR3 comprises 14 residues. V lost 1 base, J lost 4 bases, and 8 bases lay in between.

This clone turned up a few times. The gene calls are TRBV9 and TRBJ2-2, with TRBD1 identical over 9 bases. Trimming took 1 base from V and 5 from J; bases not matched to a gene: 3. Looked up from germline, CDR1 is SGDLS and CDR2 is YYNGEE. This CDR3 comprises 15 residues. The CDR3 coding sequence is TGTGCCAGCAGCGTAACCGGGACAGGGACCGGGGAGCTGTTTTTT. It is translated as CASSVTGTGTGELFF.

The J gene is TRBJ1-4, the V gene TRBV5-6, with TRBD1 identical over 11 bases. Losses at the gene ends were 4 bases for V and 7 bases for J; bases not matched to a gene: 6. Looked up from germline, CDR1 is SGHDT and CDR2 is YYEEEE. The CDR3 runs 15 residues. In DNA, the CDR3 is TGTGCCAGCAGCAAGGGACAGGGGGTGATTGAAAAACTGTTTTTT. It is translated as CASSKGQGVIEKLFF.

The chain couples TRBV7-2 to TRBJ1-5; 7 nucleotides line up with TRBD1. There are 14 residues in the CDR3. Germline lookup yields CDR1 SGHTA and CDR2 FQGNSA. The V segment lost 2 bases and the J segment 10 bases; nucleotides outside the gene matches: 8. In DNA, the CDR3 is TGTGCCAGCAGCTTACAGCGGACAGGCGATCCCCAGCATTTT. It yields the protein CASSLQRTGDPQHF.

This sequence joins TRBV24-1 and TRBJ2-3, with 7 bases identical to TRBD1. J gave up 2 bases and V 7 bases, and 11 bases lay outside the gene matches. Germline V gives CDR1 KGHDR, CDR2 SFDVKD. The CDR3 consists of 16 residues. CDR3 loop: CATSPSRDRLTDTQYF. CDR3 nucleotides: TGTGCCACCAGCCCTTCCCGGGACAGACTCACAGATACGCAGTATTTT.

The V call is TRBV27, the J call TRBJ1-1, with D hard to call. CDR3 length: 13 amino acids. Trimming cost V 2 bases and J 1 base, with 5 bases left between them. Germline-derived CDR1 and CDR2 are MNHEY and SMNVEV (reference sequence). The CDR3 DNA sequence: TGTGCCAGCAGTTTAGCCGGGAACACTGAAGCTTTCTTT. As protein: CASSLAGNTEAFF.

The chain's CDR3 is CASSLLSGITGELFF. The CDR3 nucleotides read TGTGCCAGCAGCCTCTTATCAGGGATCACCGGGGAGCTGTTTTTT. This rearrangement joins TRBV7-3 to TRBJ2-2, with a weak D call TRBD1 (5 bases). There are 15 residues in the CDR3. The germline V gene has CDR1 SGHTA and CDR2 FQGTGA. V lost 5 bases and J 4 bases, leaving 14 bases between the germline ends.

V gene TRBV9 combines with J gene TRBJ2-7; the match to TRBD1 covers 9 bases. This CDR3 is 16 amino acids long. J lost 3 bases, V lost 4 bases, and 11 bases had no gene match. Germline CDR1 reads SGDLS; CDR2 reads YYNGEE. The DNA of the CDR3 is TGTGCCAGCAGCCTAAAAGGCGGGACAGGGATCTACGAGCAGTACTTC. Its protein product is CASSLKGGTGIYEQYF.

The CDR3 DNA reads as TGTGCCAGTAGTTTTGGGACAGGGGGCACAGATACGCAGTATTTT. This translates into CASSFGTGGTDTQYF. The chain couples TRBV19 to TRBJ2-3; 10 nucleotides agree with TRBD1. CDR3 length equals 15 residues. Losses at the gene ends were 5 bases for V and 1 base for J; bases not matched to a gene: 3. Per the germline V gene, CDR1 is LNHDA and CDR2 is SQIVND (reference sequence).

V and J are TRBV18 and TRBJ2-6, with 15 bases matching TRBD2. J gave up 1 base and V 3 bases, and 4 bases lay outside the gene matches. Germline V gives CDR1 KGHSH, CDR2 LQKENI. CDR3 size: 19 residues. The CDR3 coding sequence is TGTGCCAGCTCACCTGGACTAGCGGGGGGGTCGTCTGGGGCCAACGTCCTGACTTTC. This sequence encodes CASSPGLAGGSSGANVLTF.

The chain has TRBV2 and TRBJ2-1; TRBD2 might be the D (5 bases). The V end lost 4 bases, the J end lost 7 bases, and 17 bases lay between the germline ends. Germline CDR1 reads SNHLY; CDR2 reads FYNNEI. This CDR3 is 15 amino acids long. CDR3 DNA: TGTGCCAGCAGTGGGAGCGGCACTCCGGGTAATGAGCAGTTCTTC. This translates into CASSGSGTPGNEQFF.

The chain uses TRBV18 and TRBJ2-1; 9 positions agree with TRBD2. After removal of 8 bases from V and 3 bases from J, the junction contained 5 bases not matched to a gene. The CDR3 is made up of 14 amino acids. Germline-derived CDR1 and CDR2 are KGHSH and LQKENI. CDR3 residues: CASTLAGNYNEQFF. The CDR3 coding sequence is TGTGCCAGCACCCTAGCGGGGAACTACAATGAGCAGTTCTTC.

V gene TRBV5-4 combines with J gene TRBJ2-7, with TRBD1 matching over 7 bases. After removal of 4 bases from V and 7 bases from J, the junction contained 11 bases not matched to a gene. Looked up from germline, CDR1 is SGHNT and CDR2 is YYREEE (reference sequence). The CDR3 consists of 14 residues. This CDR3 is CASSIGDSTVEQYF. The CDR3 DNA reads as TGTGCCAGCAGCATCGGGGACAGTACGGTGGAGCAGTACTTC.

V and J are TRBV19 and TRBJ2-5, with D perhaps matching TRBD2 (6 bases). Germline V gene lookup returns CDR1 LNHDA and CDR2 SQIVND (reference sequence). V lost 3 bases to trimming and J lost 4 bases, with 12 bases between them. The CDR3 is 14 residues long. The CDR3: CASSMGGRPETQYF. CDR3 nucleotides: TGTGCCAGTAGTATGGGGGGAAGACCAGAGACCCAGTACTTC. The full variable domain, completed using reference TRBV19 and TRBJ2-5, is DGGITQSPKYLFRKEGQNVTLSCEQNLNHDAMYWYRQDPGQGLRLIYYSQIVNDFQKGDIAEGYSVSREKKESFPLTVTSAQKNPTAFYLCASSMGGRPETQYFGPGTRLLVL.

This clone was picked up one time. The chain links TRBV4-3 to TRBJ1-4; TRBD1 matches at 8 bases. CDR3 length equals 17 residues. V lost 7 bases and J lost 8; bases outside the gene matches: 18. The V gene's germline CDR1 is LGHNA and CDR2 YSLEER. The CDR3 protein is CASIRGAGGEFTEKLFF. CDR3 bases: TGCGCCAGCATCAGGGGGGCAGGGGGCGAATTCACCGAAAAACTGTTTTTT.

The CDR3 nucleotides read TGCAGTGCTAGTGGCGGCGGAACTAGCACAGATACGCAGTATTTT. It encodes CSASGGGTSTDTQYF. The V call is TRBV20-1, the J call TRBJ2-3, with D hard to call. V lost 3 bases and J lost 0, with 13 bases in between. Germline V gives CDR1 DFQATT, CDR2 SNEGSKA (reference sequence). The CDR3 is made up of 15 amino acids.

This sequence joins TRBV4-3 and TRBJ2-7; 10 bases are shared with TRBD2. With 8 bases clipped from V and 3 bases from J, the junction kept 7 bases outside the gene matches. The CDR3 has 14 amino acids. CDR1 and CDR2 from the germline V gene are LGHNA and YSLEER. The CDR3 region is CASGASGGRYEQYF. For the CDR3, the DNA is TGCGCCAGCGGTGCTAGCGGGGGACGCTACGAGCAGTACTTC.

CDR3 loop: CAISERAGGETQYF. CDR3 in DNA: TGTGCCATCAGTGAGCGCGCAGGGGGAGAGACCCAGTACTTC. This chain uses TRBV10-3 with TRBJ2-5, with 7 bases identical to TRBD1. With V trimmed by 2 bases and J by 4 bases, 4 bases remained unmatched. The CDR3 is 14 residues long. The germline V gene has CDR1 ENHRY and CDR2 SYGVKD.

The rearrangement joins TRBV3-1 (or the pseudogene TRBV3-2) to TRBJ1-2; 7 bases align to TRBD1. The CDR3 is made up of 13 amino acids. The germline V gene has CDR1 LGHDT and CDR2 YNNKEL (reference sequence). J gave up 5 bases and V 6 bases, and 6 bases lay outside the gene matches. The CDR3 reads CASRTGNEYGYTF. The CDR3 DNA reads as TGTGCCAGCAGGACAGGGAATGAGTATGGCTACACCTTC.

The chain couples TRBV30 to TRBJ2-2; TRBD1 matches at 11 bases. CDR1 is GTSNPN and CDR2 is SVGIG in the germline V gene (reference sequence). V lost 7 bases and J lost 4; bases outside the gene matches: 2. This CDR3 region has 13 residues. This CDR3 is CAYGTGGTGELFF. CDR3 in DNA: TGTGCCTACGGGACAGGGGGCACCGGGGAGCTGTTTTTT.

This clone was seen just once. V usage is TRBV6-5 and J usage is TRBJ1-5; 7 nucleotides agree with TRBD1. Germline-derived CDR1 and CDR2 are MNHEY and SVGAGI. There are 15 residues in the CDR3. V lost 6 bases to trimming and J lost 3 bases; unmatched junction nucleotides: 8. This chain's CDR3 is CASSQAGTVNQPQHF. The CDR3 DNA is TGTGCCAGCAGCCAAGCAGGGACAGTCAATCAGCCCCAGCATTTT.

The chain uses TRBV10-3 and TRBJ2-5; perhaps TRBD1 as D (6 bases). Deletions cut 2 bases from V and 2 bases from J, with 15 bases between. Germline V gene data show CDR1 as ENHRY and CDR2 as SYGVKD. The CDR3 length is 16 residues. DNA of the CDR3: TGTGCCATCAGTGAGAGTGTGACAGGTACTCAAGAGACCCAGTACTTC. This translates into CAISESVTGTQETQYF.

This clone was seen repeatedly, ten times or more. The chain couples TRBV27 to TRBJ1-2; 11 bases line up with TRBD1. V lost 2 bases and J lost 3; bases outside the gene matches: 5. The CDR3 has 16 residues. Per the germline V gene, CDR1 is MNHEY and CDR2 is SMNVEV (reference sequence). As DNA, the CDR3 is TGTGCCAGCAGTTTACTTCCGGGACAGGGGGACTATGGCTACACCTTC. It specifies CASSLLPGQGDYGYTF.

The chain joins TRBV7-3 to TRBJ2-3, with 7 bases that match TRBD1. Germline CDR1 reads SGHTA; CDR2 reads FQGTGA. This CDR3 is 15 amino acids long. Unmatched junction bases numbered 10, after V lost 5 bases and J lost 5 bases. DNA for the CDR3: TGTGCCAGCAGCCTCTTGGTGCGACAGGGAGATACGCAGTATTTT. Its protein product is CASSLLVRQGDTQYF.